This TCR beta chain was profiled in a study of T cell responses to AZD1222 COVID-19 vaccine. The data were produced by immunoSEQ multiplex PCR, yet TCRdb's version contains in-frame clones alone and is incomplete. The table includes around 81,000 clones, over 80% detected once. CDR3 length: 13 residues. The V gene's germline CDR1 is MNHEY and CDR2 SMNVEV (reference sequence). V lost 5 bases, J lost 0 bases, and 4 bases lay in between. Study-wide findings and caveats: Mostly white British, mostly female donors; authors suggested clonal diversity may be underestimated. Researchers report vaccine-associated CD4 TCRs spanning spike, with dominance at 160-218 and 743-854. Nearly half of unique spike-specific TCRs reportedly avoided B.1.351 and B.1.1.7 mutated regions.

Remarks on this clone: The antigen is not known.

This receptor was identified in an adult in good health. This chain links TRBV27 with TRBJ2-2; D is ambiguous. Sample: peripheral blood, taken on day 0 of AZD1222 vaccination. CDR3 loop: CASSLTNTGELFF. The CDR3 DNA follows: TGTGCCAGCAGTCTCACGAACACCGGGGAGCTGTTTTTT.